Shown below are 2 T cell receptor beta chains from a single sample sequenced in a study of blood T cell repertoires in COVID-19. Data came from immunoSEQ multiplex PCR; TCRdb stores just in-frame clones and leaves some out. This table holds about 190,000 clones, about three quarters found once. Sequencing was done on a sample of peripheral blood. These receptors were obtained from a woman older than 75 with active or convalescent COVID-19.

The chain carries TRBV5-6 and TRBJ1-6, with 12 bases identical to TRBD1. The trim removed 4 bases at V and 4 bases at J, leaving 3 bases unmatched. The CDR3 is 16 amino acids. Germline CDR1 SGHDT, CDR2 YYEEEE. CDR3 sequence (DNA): TGTGCCAGCAGCCGGGGACAGGGGGCGTATAATTCACCCCTCCACTTT. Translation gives CASSRGQGAYNSPLHF.

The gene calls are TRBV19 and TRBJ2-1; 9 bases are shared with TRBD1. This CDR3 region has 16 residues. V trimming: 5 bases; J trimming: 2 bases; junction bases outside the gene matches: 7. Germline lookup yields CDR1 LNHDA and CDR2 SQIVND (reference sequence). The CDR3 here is CASSPPDRGPYNEQFF. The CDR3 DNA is TGTGCCAGTAGTCCGCCGGACAGGGGCCCCTACAATGAGCAGTTCTTC.